One sample yielded the 5 T cell receptor beta chains listed below, sequenced in a study of cytomegalovirus exposure and HLA in healthy donors. 13 Jbeta primers and 60 Vbeta primers were used for the PCR. The table came from immunoSEQ multiplex PCR; TCRdb's copy has only in-frame clones and leaves some out. Counted here are about 110,000 clones, about 13% occurring once; the ten biggest clones make up 16%. The sample was PBMCs. All receptors derive from a man aged 35 to 55 in good health and CMV-seropositive.

The rearrangement joins TRBV5-6 to TRBJ2-1; 11 nucleotides align to TRBD2. The junction had 10 bases not matched to a gene; V was cut back by 3 bases and J by 8 bases. The CDR3 is made up of 16 amino acids. Germline loops: CDR1 SGHDT, CDR2 YYEEEE. This chain's CDR3 is CASSSEIAGGQYEQFF. The CDR3, as DNA: TGTGCCAGCAGCTCGGAGATAGCGGGAGGGCAGTATGAGCAGTTCTTC.

This clone has only a few counts. This chain uses TRBV6-6 with TRBJ2-2; perhaps TRBD2 as D (6 bases). Germline CDR1 is MNHNY and CDR2 is SVGAGI (reference sequence). The length of the CDR3 is 15 residues. Trimming took 6 bases from V and 2 from J, leaving 13 bases between them. The CDR3 DNA reads as TGTGCCAGCAGGCCCACGGGACTTAACACCGGGGAGCTGTTTTTT. This gives the protein CASRPTGLNTGELFF.

CDR3 sequence reads: CASRKGQDYNEQFF. DNA of the CDR3: TGTGCCAGCAGGAAAGGACAGGACTACAATGAGCAGTTCTTC. The V and J genes are TRBV6-1 and TRBJ2-1; TRBD1 matches 7 bases. Germline V gene sequence: CDR1 MNHNS, CDR2 SASEGT. V shed 6 bases and J 3 bases; nucleotides not matched to a gene: 5. The CDR3 consists of 14 residues.

The chain combines TRBV27 with TRBJ2-3; 8 bases match TRBD1. CDR1 MNHEY and CDR2 SMNVEV come from the germline V gene (reference sequence). The V segment lost 5 bases and the J segment 1 base; nucleotides outside the gene matches: 2. This CDR3 contains 14 residues. The CDR3 nucleotides read TGTGCCAGCAGTACGGGACAGGGCACAGATACGCAGTATTTT. The encoded protein is CASSTGQGTDTQYF.

This sequence joins TRBV4-1 and TRBJ2-7, with a tentative D call TRBD1 (6 bases). The CDR3 is 16 residues long. V lost 0 bases to trimming and J lost 3 bases, with 15 bases between them. Germline V gene data show CDR1 as MGHRA and CDR2 as YSYEKL. The CDR3 bases are TGCGCCAGCAGCCAAGAGGGTACAGGGCCCGGCTACGAGCAGTACTTC. Protein: CASSQEGTGPGYEQYF.